What follows describes a single T cell receptor (beta chain). Under the authors' procedure: How many nucleated cells were present was estimated from reference gene primer amplification. The protocol was immunoSEQ multiplex PCR, while the TCRdb copy is restricted to in-frame clones and leaves out a portion. V, J and clone size were drawn from that table, and D and trimming were deduced from the DNA. This table has some 210,000 clones, 70% to 90% appearing once. This specimen comes from a study of blood T cell repertoires in COVID-19. Across the whole study: Samples taken during acute and convalescent COVID-19 were collected in the United States, Italy and Spain. T cells, B-cell-depleted T cells, or PBMCs supplied cDNA or gDNA.

The CDR3 is 13 amino acids. J lost 4 bases, V lost 3 bases, and 4 bases had no gene match. The germline V gene has CDR1 SGHRS and CDR2 YFSETQ. Source material: peripheral blood. The sequence came from a woman in her seventies with active or convalescent COVID-19. The V and J genes are TRBV5-1 and TRBJ2-7, with 7 positions matching TRBD1. This CDR3 is CASSSGTAYEQYF. CDR3 coding DNA: TGCGCCAGCAGCTCCGGGACAGCATACGAGCAGTACTTC.